The 23 T cell receptor beta chains reported below all come from one sample, sequenced in a study of blood T cell repertoires in COVID-19. TCRdb keeps only in-frame clones here, not all; method: immunoSEQ multiplex PCR. The sample lists roughly 430,000 clones; roughly 87% were seen once. Specimen: PBMCs or T cells enriched from blood (not recorded which). The receptors here all came from a woman between 40 and 50 years old with acute COVID-19.

This chain uses TRBV2 with TRBJ1-2, with D uncertain. Deletions cut 2 bases from V and 9 bases from J, with 16 bases between. The CDR3 totals 14 residues. Germline V CDR1 and CDR2: SNHLY, FYNNEI. CDR3 loop: CASSEIRSRESYTF. In nucleotides, the CDR3 is TGTGCCAGCAGTGAAATAAGAAGTAGGGAGAGCTACACCTTC.

The chain has TRBV10-3 and TRBJ2-3, with D possibly being TRBD2 (5 bases). V was shortened by 5 bases and J by 3 bases, with 15 bases between the two germline ends. The CDR3 totals 15 residues. Germline V CDR1 and CDR2: ENHRY, SYGVKD. CDR3 coding DNA: TGTGCCATCAGTCGGGTCGGGGATCAAACAGATACGCAGTATTTT. Protein product: CAISRVGDQTDTQYF.

The chain joins TRBV29-1 to TRBJ2-1; 7 bases agree with TRBD1. The CDR3 spans 16 residues. CDR1 SQVTM and CDR2 ANQGSEA come from the germline V gene. V trimming: 1 base; J trimming: 3 bases; junction bases outside the gene matches: 9. The CDR3 nucleotides are TGCAGCGTTGAAGCCCCGGAGACAGGGAGCTACAATGAGCAGTTCTTC. It codes for CSVEAPETGSYNEQFF.

V gene TRBV18 combines with J gene TRBJ1-5; D is unclear. This CDR3 has 13 residues. Germline V gives CDR1 KGHSH, CDR2 LQKENI. V gave up 4 bases and J gave up 1 base, with 5 bases separating them. CDR3 amino acids: CASSQASNQPQHF. CDR3 nucleotides: TGTGCCAGCTCACAAGCCAGCAATCAGCCCCAGCATTTT.

The chain combines TRBV19 with TRBJ1-2, with TRBD1 matching over 7 bases. The CDR3 has 12 amino acids. Germline CDR1 reads LNHDA; CDR2 reads SQIVND (reference sequence). The J segment lost 4 bases and the V segment lost 7 bases, leaving 3 bases of the junction unmatched. CDR3 region: CASTRDSYGYTF. The CDR3 bases are TGTGCCAGTACGAGGGACAGCTATGGCTACACCTTC.

The rearrangement uses TRBV19 and TRBJ1-5; 7 bases are a match to TRBD1. The J segment lost 6 bases and the V segment lost 9 bases, leaving 11 bases of the junction unmatched. The CDR3 has 14 residues. Germline-derived CDR1 and CDR2 are LNHDA and SQIVND (reference sequence). Written as DNA, the CDR3 is TGTGCCAGCCGTTTCCAGGGGGGAGGTCAGCCCCAGCATTTT. Translating gives CASRFQGGGQPQHF.

J is TRBJ1-5 and V is TRBV10-3; TRBD1 might be the D (5 bases). The germline V and J ends were trimmed by 2 bases and 6 bases, with 11 bases remaining between them. CDR3 size: 14 residues. The germline gives CDR1 ENHRY, CDR2 SYGVKD. CDR3 amino acids: CAISEGGMAQPQHF. CDR3 DNA: TGTGCCATCAGTGAGGGGGGGATGGCTCAGCCCCAGCATTTT.

The chain employs TRBV12-3 or TRBV12-4 and TRBJ2-3, with a weak D call TRBD1 (6 bases). This CDR3 spans 12 amino acids. The germline V and J ends were trimmed by 5 bases and 9 bases, with 12 bases remaining between them. The CDR3 reads CASSRDISTQYF. DNA for the CDR3: TGTGCCAGCAGTCGGGACATCTCCACGCAGTATTTT.

The gene calls are TRBV29-1 and TRBJ1-2; 7 bases are a match to TRBD1. The V gene end was trimmed by 3 bases and the J gene end by 4 bases; junction bases not matched to a gene: 11. Germline-derived CDR1 and CDR2 are SQVTM and ANQGSEA. The CDR3 runs to 15 residues. The CDR3 loop reads CSVDKGTAFSYGYTF. In DNA, the CDR3 is TGCAGCGTTGATAAGGGGACAGCATTTAGCTATGGCTACACCTTC. The whole variable domain, filled in from reference TRBV29-1 and TRBJ1-2, reads SAVISQKPSRDICQRGTSLTIQCQVDSQVTMMFWYRQQPGQSLTLIATANQGSEATYESGFVIDKFPISRPNLTFSTLTVSNMSPEDSSIYLCSVDKGTAFSYGYTFGSGTRLTVV.

The V call is TRBV5-4, the J call TRBJ2-7, with 8 bases that match TRBD2. The CDR3 totals 15 residues. V trimming: 0 bases; J trimming: 2 bases; junction bases outside the gene matches: 4. Germline CDR1 SGHNT, CDR2 YYREEE (reference sequence). The DNA of the CDR3 is TGTGCCAGCAGCTTGGGCAGCGGGGGCACCTACGAGCAGTACTTC. This sequence encodes CASSLGSGGTYEQYF.

This chain joins TRBV2 and TRBJ1-6; weak D call: TRBD1 (6 bases). V lost 5 bases to trimming and J lost 8 bases, with 16 bases between them. The length of the CDR3 is 15 residues. The germline CDR1 and CDR2 sequences are SNHLY and FYNNEI. The CDR3, as DNA: TGTGCCAGCAGTCTAGTAGGGGGTAAGGATTCACCCCTCCACTTT. Its translation is CASSLVGGKDSPLHF.

The chain joins TRBV19 to TRBJ1-2, with TRBD1 matching over 9 bases. The trim removed 5 bases at V and 2 bases at J, leaving 24 bases unmatched. Looked up from germline, CDR1 is LNHDA and CDR2 is SQIVND (reference sequence). The CDR3 spans 21 residues. The CDR3 bases are TGTGCCAGTAGTGGATCGAACAGGTTGACAGGGGGGTTAAGGAGGAACTATGGCTACACCTTC. This sequence encodes CASSGSNRLTGGLRRNYGYTF.

The chain links TRBV13 to TRBJ2-7; TRBD2 aligns across 7 bases. J was trimmed by 1 base and V by 5 bases; bases with no gene match: 2. Germline V gene lookup returns CDR1 PRHDT and CDR2 FYEKMQ (reference sequence). This CDR3 is 13 amino acids long. The CDR3, as DNA: TGTGCCAGCAGCCCGGGGGGATCCTACGAGCAGTACTTC. As protein: CASSPGGSYEQYF.

The gene calls are TRBV9 and TRBJ2-1, with D unresolved. Germline V gives CDR1 SGDLS, CDR2 YYNGEE. Trimming shortened V by 2 bases and J by 6 bases, and 12 bases separated the two germline ends. The CDR3 consists of 14 residues. The CDR3 bases are TGTGCCAGCAGCGTGACTTCACTGGCCAATGAGCAGTTCTTC. This codes for CASSVTSLANEQFF.

The chain has TRBV24-1 and TRBJ1-5; D is perhaps TRBD1 (6 bases). This CDR3 spans 14 amino acids. The germline V and J ends were trimmed by 10 bases and 3 bases, with 15 bases remaining between them. Germline CDR1 is KGHDR and CDR2 is SFDVKD. The DNA of the CDR3 is TGTGCCACTCAGCCACAGGGACCCAATCAGCCCCAGCATTTT. The encoded protein is CATQPQGPNQPQHF.

The J gene is TRBJ1-2, the V gene TRBV9; TRBD1 matches 9 bases. CDR1 SGDLS and CDR2 YYNGEE come from the germline V gene. The CDR3 sequence is 19 residues long. Trimming removed 4 bases from V and 2 bases from J; junction bases left unmatched: 18. The CDR3 loop is CASSPDRGLIKQGNYGYTF. CDR3 DNA sequence: TGTGCCAGCAGCCCGGACAGGGGCCTTATCAAACAGGGGAACTATGGCTACACCTTC. The full variable domain, in which reference TRBV9 and TRBJ1-2 provide the parts outside the CDR3, is DSGVTQTPKHLITATGQRVTLRCSPRSGDLSVYWYQQSLDQGLQFLIQYYNGEERAKGNILERFSAQQFPDLHSELNLSSLELGDSALYFCASSPDRGLIKQGNYGYTFGSGTRLTVV.

DNA of the CDR3: TGTGCCAGCAGCTTAGCGCTCAGCTACGAGCAGTACTTC. Encoded protein: CASSLALSYEQYF. The rearrangement links TRBV7-8 to TRBJ2-7; D gene unclear. Trimming took 0 bases from V and 3 from J, leaving 6 bases between them. Germline-derived CDR1 and CDR2 are SGHVS and FQNEAQ. The length of the CDR3 is 13 residues. Full variable domain (outside the CDR3, taken from reference TRBV7-8 and TRBJ2-7): GAGVSQSPRYKVAKRGQDVALRCDPISGHVSLFWYQQALGQGPEFLTYFQNEAQLDKSGLPSDRFFAERPEGSVSTLKIQRTQQEDSAVYLCASSLALSYEQYFGPGTRLTVT.

This chain connects TRBV19 to TRBJ1-1; TRBD1 agrees at 9 bases. Trimming removed 5 bases from V and 11 bases from J; junction bases left unmatched: 6. Germline assignment: CDR1 LNHDA and CDR2 SQIVND (reference sequence). The CDR3 length is 12 residues. The CDR3 nucleotides read TGTGCCAGTAGTTTCCGGGACAGGGATGCTTTCTTT. Its translation: CASSFRDRDAFF.

The rearrangement uses TRBV6-5 and TRBJ1-5; 7 positions agree with TRBD1. The V gene's germline CDR1 is MNHEY and CDR2 SVGAGI. The V gene end was trimmed by 10 bases and the J gene end by 4 bases; junction bases not matched to a gene: 4. CDR3 size: 12 residues. The CDR3 bases are TGTGCCACCAACAGGGGAAATCAGCCCCAGCATTTT. It is translated as CATNRGNQPQHF.

V gene TRBV7-9 combines with J gene TRBJ1-1; possible D gene TRBD1, 6 bases. Germline V lookup: CDR1 SEHNR, CDR2 FQNEAQ (reference sequence). The length of the CDR3 is 15 residues. Trimming removed 5 bases from V and 0 bases from J, with 13 bases in between. The chain's CDR3 is CASSLGGVVNTEAFF. The CDR3, as DNA: TGTGCCAGCAGCCTAGGGGGAGTGGTGAACACTGAAGCTTTCTTT.

V and J are TRBV2 and TRBJ1-1; 7 bases line up with TRBD1. The junction had 5 bases not matched to a gene; V was cut back by 7 bases and J by 0 bases. The CDR3 runs to 14 residues. The germline V gene encodes CDR1 SNHLY and CDR2 FYNNEI. The CDR3 loop is CASTLGTVNTEAFF. The CDR3 nucleotides read TGTGCCAGCACATTAGGGACAGTGAACACTGAAGCTTTCTTT.

Written as DNA, the CDR3 is TGTGCCAGCAAACCTATCCGCAGGGAGGACACTGAAGCTTTCTTT. Its translation: CASKPIRREDTEAFF. The chain has TRBV6-5 and TRBJ1-1; D perhaps matches TRBD1 (5 bases). The V gene's germline CDR1 is MNHEY and CDR2 SVGAGI. Trimming stripped 7 bases from V and 3 bases from J, with 18 bases between. The CDR3 runs to 15 residues.

This clone has more than one count but fewer than ten. The chain uses TRBV6-4 and TRBJ1-4; weak D call: TRBD1 (5 bases). The CDR3 loop spans 16 amino acids. Germline CDR1 is MRHNA and CDR2 is SNTAGT. The V end lost 4 bases, the J end lost 8 bases, and 20 bases lay between the germline ends. The CDR3 DNA follows: TGTGCCAGCAGTGCCGTGGGTGTTAAGGGGCACGAAAAACTGTTTTTT. Protein product: CASSAVGVKGHEKLFF.